The text below deals with one T cell receptor (beta chain). Its antigen is as yet unknown. This specimen comes from a study of T cell responses to AZD1222 COVID-19 vaccine. Profiling relied on immunoSEQ multiplex PCR, and the TCRdb table lists in-frame clones only, not all of them. The sample has 170,000 or so clones, 85% to 95% seen once; the top ten hold approximately 0.98%. Regarding the study as a whole: The reported proportion of spike-specific TCRs targeting unmutated variant regions was nearly half. Vaccine-related CD4 TCRs covered spike, predominating at 160-218 and 743-854. Donors were mostly white British, more females; clonal diversity possibly underestimated.

Germline V gene sequence: CDR1 LNHNV, CDR2 YYDKDF (reference sequence). The CDR3 runs to 15 residues. Unmatched junction bases numbered 4, after V lost 0 bases and J lost 7 bases. The chain combines TRBV15 with TRBJ1-5; 9 bases line up with TRBD1. This receptor was identified in an adult who received the MenACWY meningococcal vaccine as a control. The input for sequencing was peripheral blood, taken 28 days after the second dose of the MenACWY control vaccine. The CDR3: CATSRERTGEQPQHF. The CDR3, as DNA: TGTGCCACCAGCAGAGAGCGGACAGGGGAACAGCCCCAGCATTTT.